These 21 T cell receptor beta chains originate from one sample sequenced in a study of technical replicates of blood from several donors. Produced via immunoSEQ multiplex PCR; TCRdb's table is partial and in-frame only. This sample carries approximately 76,000 clones, 95% to 98% of them seen once, and the ten largest clones take over 0.15%. Sequencing was carried out using T cells isolated from PBMCs. These TCRs come from a human donor in good health.

The table lists this clone with a count of one. This rearrangement joins TRBV6-6 to TRBJ2-4; tentatively, D is TRBD1 (5 bases). The ends were cut back, 4 bases at V and 5 bases at J, with 9 bases in the middle. The CDR3 loop spans 13 amino acids. From germline, CDR1 is MNHNY and CDR2 SVGAGI (reference sequence). DNA of the CDR3: TGTGCCAGCAGTTTACGCAGGGAAAACATTCAGTACTTC. It yields the protein CASSLRRENIQYF.

The chain employs TRBV27 and TRBJ1-5; maybe TRBD1 (5 bases). V was cut by 6 bases and J by 7 bases, with 13 bases left in between. From germline, CDR1 is MNHEY and CDR2 SMNVEV (reference sequence). This CDR3 contains 13 residues. CDR3 DNA sequence: TGTGCCAGCAGAGGTCCAGGGATGCAGCCCCAGCATTTT. As protein: CASRGPGMQPQHF.

This CDR3 reads CASSKGLAGGLSYEQYF. CDR3 DNA: TGTGCCAGCAGTAAGGGACTAGCGGGGGGCCTGAGCTACGAGCAGTACTTC. The V gene is TRBV2, the J gene TRBJ2-7, with 15 nucleotides matching TRBD2. The CDR3 has 17 residues. V shed 5 bases, J shed 3 bases, and the junction held 8 bases outside the gene matches. Germline CDR1 and CDR2: SNHLY and FYNNEI.

CDR3 in amino acids: CASSYGPTDTQYF. As DNA, the CDR3 is TGTGCCAGCAGTTACGGCCCCACAGATACGCAGTATTTT. The V call is TRBV6-5, the J call TRBJ2-3; the D is unclear. CDR3 length equals 13 residues. Deletions cut 2 bases from V and 2 bases from J, with 5 bases between. Germline V lookup: CDR1 MNHEY, CDR2 SVGAGI.

This clone was found once. This rearrangement joins TRBV12-5 to TRBJ2-3, with D maybe TRBD2 (5 bases). V was shortened by 3 bases and J by 0 bases, with 28 bases between the two germline ends. The CDR3 loop spans 21 amino acids. Germline loops: CDR1 LGHNT, CDR2 FRNRAP. This CDR3 reads CASGFAESVFGQTNSTDTQYF. For the CDR3, the DNA is TGTGCTAGTGGTTTTGCCGAGAGTGTGTTCGGGCAGACTAATAGCACAGATACGCAGTATTTT.

This chain links TRBV11-2 with TRBJ1-5, with TRBD1 identical over 8 bases. The trim removed 2 bases at V and 3 bases at J, leaving 3 bases unmatched. This CDR3 contains 15 residues. The V gene's germline CDR1 is SGHAT and CDR2 FQNNGV. The CDR3 bases are TGTGCCAGCAGCTTATTTCAGGGGGCCAATCAGCCCCAGCATTTT. Translated, it gives CASSLFQGANQPQHF.

The chain is built from TRBV6-1 and TRBJ1-1; D remains unclear. CDR3 length equals 14 residues. V was pared by 5 bases and J by 8 bases, with 18 bases between. Germline V gene lookup returns CDR1 MNHNS and CDR2 SASEGT. The CDR3 sequence: CASSPTFDNTEAFF. Here the CDR3 DNA reads TGTGCCAGCAGTCCAACCTTTGACAATACCGAAGCTTTCTTT.

V is TRBV28 and J is TRBJ1-1; 10 bases fit TRBD1. Germline lookup yields CDR1 MDHEN and CDR2 SYDVKM. CDR3 length: 17 amino acids. Trimming removed 7 bases from V and 5 bases from J; junction bases left unmatched: 16. The CDR3: CASNEDGQGGLGTEAFF. DNA for the CDR3: TGTGCCAGCAACGAAGACGGACAGGGGGGCCTGGGGACTGAAGCTTTCTTT.

This chain connects TRBV7-6 to TRBJ2-3; 9 nucleotides align to TRBD2. This CDR3 contains 16 residues. V gave up 4 bases and J gave up 2 bases; unmatched junction bases: 7. Germline loops: CDR1 SGHVS, CDR2 FNYEAQ. The CDR3 loop is CASSSFAGGITDTQYF. The CDR3 DNA follows: TGTGCCAGCAGCTCCTTCGCGGGAGGGATCACAGATACGCAGTATTTT.

The chain has TRBV29-1 and TRBJ1-1; 8 nucleotides match TRBD1. This CDR3 spans 16 amino acids. V trimming: 6 bases; J trimming: 1 base; junction bases outside the gene matches: 13. Per the germline V gene, CDR1 is SQVTM and CDR2 is ANQGSEA. CDR3: CSVLLGQGARNTEAFF. The DNA of the CDR3 is TGCAGCGTCCTACTCGGTCAGGGGGCTAGGAACACTGAAGCTTTCTTT.

This clone was seen only once. The gene calls are TRBV2 and TRBJ2-3; no reliable D call. The CDR3 loop spans 16 amino acids. The germline V gene encodes CDR1 SNHLY and CDR2 FYNNEI. V was cut by 1 base and J by 2 bases, with 13 bases left in between. The CDR3 region is CASSEGLLLVTDTQYF. CDR3 DNA sequence: TGTGCCAGCAGTGAAGGCTTATTGCTAGTCACAGATACGCAGTATTTT.

The chain carries TRBV10-3 and TRBJ2-1; TRBD1 might be the D (5 bases). V was pared by 4 bases and J by 7 bases, with 23 bases between. Per the germline V gene, CDR1 is ENHRY and CDR2 is SYGVKD. This CDR3 spans 17 amino acids. Here the CDR3 reads CAISGTWQGEGLNEQFF. As DNA, the CDR3 is TGTGCCATCAGTGGAACCTGGCAGGGTGAAGGGTTGAATGAGCAGTTCTTC.

The chain is built from TRBV10-3 and TRBJ1-1; D not resolved. The CDR3 is 13 residues long. The V and J ends lost 5 bases and 4 bases respectively, with 11 bases between them. The germline V gene encodes CDR1 ENHRY and CDR2 SYGVKD. The DNA for the CDR3 is TGTGCCATCAGTCTGACTGGGAGCACTGAAGCTTTCTTT. It translates to CAISLTGSTEAFF.

The V call is TRBV2, the J call TRBJ1-1, with a weak D call TRBD1 (5 bases). The CDR3 covers 14 residues. Trimming removed 3 bases at V and 10 bases at J, with 18 bases between. CDR1 is SNHLY and CDR2 is FYNNEI in the germline V gene. CDR3 protein: CASSDGRIPGGAFF. The CDR3 DNA reads as TGTGCCAGCAGTGATGGCCGTATACCGGGGGGAGCTTTCTTT.

The sample holds one count of this clone. The chain links TRBV9 to TRBJ2-7; D ambiguous. Between the trimmed V and J ends, which lost 0 bases and 7 bases, there was a span of 11 bases. The CDR3 runs to 13 residues. The germline CDR1 and CDR2 sequences are SGDLS and YYNGEE. The CDR3 here is CASSVAEAGEQYF. The CDR3 DNA follows: TGTGCCAGCAGCGTAGCTGAAGCCGGTGAGCAGTACTTC.

The gene calls are TRBV27 and TRBJ1-2, with 9 bases that match TRBD1. The CDR3 totals 13 residues. V was clipped by 6 bases and J by 7 bases; unmatched bases: 6. Germline lookup yields CDR1 MNHEY and CDR2 SMNVEV (reference sequence). CDR3 nucleotide sequence: TGTGCCAGCAGCCCCACAGGGGGCTCTGGCTACACCTTC. This encodes CASSPTGGSGYTF.

V usage is TRBV11-1 and J usage is TRBJ2-3, with D possibly matching TRBD2 (6 bases). V lost 3 bases to trimming and J lost 4 bases, with 11 bases between them. The CDR3 loop spans 14 amino acids. Germline CDR1 SGHAT, CDR2 FQDESV (reference sequence). Here the CDR3 DNA reads TGTGCCAGCAGCTTGGGCGGCGGGGCAGATACGCAGTATTTT. Amino acid sequence: CASSLGGGADTQYF.

The gene calls are TRBV6-1 and TRBJ2-5; the D is unclear. Germline values: CDR1 MNHNS, CDR2 SASEGT. Trimming took 7 bases from V and 5 from J, leaving 11 bases between them. The CDR3 is 12 residues long. CDR3 loop: CASTGQWETQYF. The CDR3 DNA is TGTGCCAGCACTGGGCAGTGGGAGACCCAGTACTTC.

Worth noting for this clone: Relative to the germline gene, one junction end is altered; a read error may explain this. The chain uses TRBV5-4 and TRBJ1-2; a weak D match, TRBD1 (5 bases). The CDR3 extends over 14 amino acids. The germline V gene has CDR1 SGHNT and CDR2 YYREEE (reference sequence). The CDR3 bases are TGTGCCAGCAGCTTGAGGGGTTCTAACTACGGCTACACCTTC. Translated: CASSLRGSNYGYTF. Supplemented by reference TRBV5-4 and TRBJ1-2, the full variable domain reads ETGVTQSPTHLIKTRGQQVTLRCSSQSGHNTVSWYQQALGQGPQFIFQYYREEENGRGNFPPRFSGLQFPNYSSELNVNALELDDSALYLCASSLRGSNYGYTFGSGTRLTVV.

This sequence joins TRBV5-1 and TRBJ1-2, with D unclear. CDR3 length: 13 residues. Trimming cost V 4 bases and J 0 bases, with 7 bases left between them. Germline V gene sequence: CDR1 SGHRS, CDR2 YFSETQ. CDR3 loop: CASSVEPNYGYTF. CDR3 DNA: TGCGCCAGCAGCGTTGAGCCTAACTATGGCTACACCTTC.

The V and J genes are TRBV13 and TRBJ2-1; D gene uncertain. CDR1 and CDR2 from the germline V gene are PRHDT and FYEKMQ (reference sequence). Trimming stripped 5 bases from V and 2 bases from J, with 4 bases between. The length of the CDR3 is 12 residues. CDR3 bases: TGTGCCAGCAGCCCCACCTACAATGAGCAGTTCTTC. This codes for CASSPTYNEQFF.